What follows are 4 T cell receptor beta chains derived from one specimen sequenced in a study of T-cell memory formation after mild COVID-19. TCRdb re-derived calls from the 5' RACE reads in MiXCR, one entry per CDR3 protein. The data show fewer than 300,000 distinct CDR3 sequences, 15% to 20% seen once. The sample comprised PBMCs or a T cell subset sorted from them (not recorded which). The receptors originated from a man younger than 30 who had mild COVID-19 (a few samples of this study predate the infection). Cell type and time point are not known.

This clonotype was counted once. The chain employs TRBV6-2 or TRBV6-3 and TRBJ2-7; D is possibly TRBD2 (6 bases). Trimming removed 7 bases at V and 1 base at J, with 14 bases between. Germline-derived CDR1 and CDR2 are MNHEY and SVGEGT. The CDR3 is made up of 14 amino acids. CDR3 in amino acids: CASKRGSGSYEQYF. The CDR3 DNA reads TGTGCCAGCAAACGGGGTAGCGGATCCTACGAGCAGTACTTC.

J is TRBJ2-5 and V is TRBV2; D tentatively reads TRBD1 or TRBD2 (5 bases each). The V end lost 9 bases, the J end lost 4 bases, and 15 bases lay between the germline ends. Germline V gene sequence: CDR1 SNHLY, CDR2 FYNNEI. The CDR3 consists of 13 residues. CDR3 sequence reads: CASGDRRRETQYF. The CDR3, as DNA: TGTGCCAGTGGGGACCGCCGGCGAGAGACCCAGTACTTC.

This rearrangement joins TRBV6-1 to TRBJ2-3, with 10 bases identical to TRBD2. CDR3 length: 16 amino acids. Trimming at V came to 5 bases and at J to 4 bases, leaving 9 bases not matched to a gene. Germline V lookup: CDR1 MNHNS, CDR2 SASEGT. CDR3 nucleotide sequence: TGTGCCAGCAGTACAAGCGGGGGGGCCGTCCCAGATACGCAGTATTTT. Protein: CASSTSGGAVPDTQYF.

The table lists this clonotype with a few counts. The chain couples TRBV5-6 to TRBJ1-6, with unresolved D. Trimming removed 2 bases from V and 9 bases from J, with 6 bases in between. There are 12 residues in the CDR3. In germline, CDR1 is SGHDT, CDR2 YYEEEE. CDR3 region: CASSFEGSPLHF. CDR3 DNA sequence: TGTGCCAGCAGCTTTGAGGGTTCACCCCTCCACTTT.